What follows are 18 T cell receptor beta chains derived from one specimen sequenced in a study of blood T cell repertoires in COVID-19. Only in-frame clones appear in the TCRdb table, and some are missing; sequencing was by immunoSEQ multiplex PCR. This sample has 200,000 to 250,000 clones, with 75% to 85% found just once. Specimen: peripheral blood. These receptors were obtained from a woman between 35 and 50 years old who had recovered from COVID-19.

This chain joins TRBV5-1 and TRBJ2-3; 13 bases align to TRBD2. Germline loops: CDR1 SGHRS, CDR2 YFSETQ. CDR3 length equals 15 residues. The ends lost 2 bases at V and 4 bases at J; junction bases unmatched: 1. This chain's CDR3 is CASSFGTSGADTQYF. In DNA, the CDR3 is TGCGCCAGCAGCTTTGGGACTAGCGGGGCAGATACGCAGTATTTT.

This clone appeared a single time. The chain is built from TRBV7-9 and TRBJ2-7; 9 nucleotides align to TRBD1. With 4 bases clipped from V and 2 bases from J, the junction kept 3 bases outside the gene matches. This CDR3 comprises 14 residues. Germline V gives CDR1 SEHNR, CDR2 FQNEAQ (reference sequence). The DNA of the CDR3 is TGTGCCAGCAGCTGGGGGGACAGGGCCTACGAGCAGTACTTC. It yields the protein CASSWGDRAYEQYF.

The chain recombines TRBV7-8 with TRBJ1-2, with a possible D match to TRBD1 (6 bases). The CDR3 length is 18 residues. Germline CDR1 SGHVS, CDR2 FQNEAQ. Trimming stripped 7 bases from V and 8 bases from J, with 32 bases between. In nucleotides, the CDR3 is TGTGCCAGCAAGGGGACACCAAGCCGCCCGAGGTTCCCAGAAGGCTACACCTTC. Translating it yields CASKGTPSRPRFPEGYTF. Full variable domain (rest looked up from reference TRBV7-8 and TRBJ1-2): GAGVSQSPRYKVAKRGQDVALRCDPISGHVSLFWYQQALGQGPEFLTYFQNEAQLDKSGLPSDRFFAERPEGSVSTLKIQRTQQEDSAVYLCASKGTPSRPRFPEGYTFGSGTRLTVV.

This chain links TRBV5-1 with TRBJ2-3; TRBD1 aligns across 9 bases. The germline V gene has CDR1 SGHRS and CDR2 YFSETQ. The CDR3 length is 15 residues. J gave up 4 bases and V 1 base, and 4 bases lay outside the gene matches. CDR3 nucleotides: TGCGCCAGCAGCTTGTGGGGACAGGGCCCAGATACGCAGTATTTT. Translating gives CASSLWGQGPDTQYF.

The chain carries TRBV14 and TRBJ1-1; D is possibly TRBD1 (5 bases). This CDR3 contains 16 residues. From germline, CDR1 is SGHDN and CDR2 FVKESK. Trimming left V 7 bases short and J 4 bases short, with 22 bases between. CDR3 bases: TGTGCCAGCACTCAGGACCGTGGGGGGACGGGCACTGAAGCTTTCTTT. It codes for CASTQDRGGTGTEAFF.

The chain joins TRBV23-1 to TRBJ2-5; 11 bases match TRBD2. TRBV23-1 is an ORF, with its function uncertain. Losses at the gene ends were 6 bases for V and 2 bases for J; bases not matched to a gene: 5. The CDR3 contains 15 residues. CDR3: CASRPGLAAQETQYF. The CDR3 DNA is TGCGCCAGCAGGCCGGGACTAGCGGCTCAAGAGACCCAGTACTTC.

Here the CDR3 reads CSVEPRQGAREETQYF. The DNA of the CDR3 is TGCAGCGTCGAACCCCGACAGGGGGCGAGGGAAGAGACCCAGTACTTC. The chain uses TRBV29-1 and TRBJ2-5; TRBD1 matches at 10 bases. From germline, CDR1 is SQVTM and CDR2 ANQGSEA. The CDR3 consists of 16 residues. V trimming: 6 bases; J trimming: 3 bases; junction bases outside the gene matches: 13.

This CDR3 is CASSNNRGGYGYTF. CDR3 nucleotide sequence: TGTGCCAGCAGTAATAACAGGGGCGGCTATGGCTACACCTTC. The rearrangement links TRBV11-2 to TRBJ1-2, with 7 bases fitting TRBD1. From germline, CDR1 is SGHAT and CDR2 FQNNGV. J was trimmed by 4 bases and V by 6 bases; bases with no gene match: 8. The CDR3 spans 14 residues.

V is TRBV20-1 and J is TRBJ2-4; weak D call: TRBD1 (5 bases). V dropped 3 bases and J dropped 5 bases, with 14 bases sitting between them. The CDR3 covers 14 residues. Germline loops: CDR1 DFQATT, CDR2 SNEGSKA (reference sequence). The CDR3 is CSASQGSGQNIQYF. CDR3 DNA sequence: TGCAGTGCTAGTCAGGGTTCGGGCCAAAACATTCAGTACTTC.

This chain connects TRBV5-1 to TRBJ2-1, with 9 bases fitting TRBD2. V gave up 4 bases and J gave up 5 bases; unmatched junction bases: 16. From germline, CDR1 is SGHRS and CDR2 YFSETQ. This CDR3 has 18 residues. CDR3 protein: CASSPEGGAGGPNNEQFF. The CDR3 nucleotides read TGCGCCAGCAGCCCGGAGGGGGGAGCGGGGGGACCAAACAATGAGCAGTTCTTC.

The chain employs TRBV2 and TRBJ2-1; TRBD2 aligns across 7 bases. The ends lost 4 bases at V and 4 bases at J; junction bases unmatched: 13. The CDR3 runs to 17 residues. Per germline, CDR1 SNHLY and CDR2 FYNNEI. CDR3 residues: CASSGQHLAGDYNEQFF. The CDR3 DNA sequence: TGTGCCAGCAGTGGGCAACACTTAGCGGGTGATTACAATGAGCAGTTCTTC.

The chain uses TRBV2 and TRBJ2-3; a weak D match, TRBD1 (5 bases). V was shortened by 7 bases and J by 2 bases, with 13 bases between the two germline ends. The CDR3 is made up of 14 amino acids. Germline lookup yields CDR1 SNHLY and CDR2 FYNNEI. The CDR3 loop is CASINRLYTDTQYF. The CDR3 nucleotides read TGTGCCAGCATTAACAGGCTCTACACAGATACGCAGTATTTT.

The rearrangement uses TRBV5-8 and TRBJ2-5, with 13 bases that match TRBD2. The CDR3 length is 15 residues. The V gene end was trimmed by 4 bases and the J gene end by 3 bases; junction bases not matched to a gene: 3. Germline CDR1 SGHTS, CDR2 YDEGEE. CDR3 in DNA: TGTGCCAGCAGCCCCGGGACTAGCGGGGAAGAGACCCAGTACTTC. Translating gives CASSPGTSGEETQYF.

This chain joins TRBV18 and TRBJ2-3; TRBD1 matches 8 bases. Germline V lookup: CDR1 KGHSH, CDR2 LQKENI. V was clipped by 1 base and J by 4 bases; unmatched bases: 7. The CDR3 runs 16 residues. CDR3 DNA sequence: TGTGCCAGCTCACCACGGGCAGGGGGCGCGTCAGATACGCAGTATTTT. This translates into CASSPRAGGASDTQYF.

The J gene is TRBJ2-7, the V gene TRBV15; possible D gene TRBD2, 5 bases. This CDR3 contains 14 residues. The germline V and J ends were trimmed by 5 bases and 3 bases, with 14 bases remaining between them. From germline, CDR1 is LNHNV and CDR2 YYDKDF (reference sequence). For the CDR3, the DNA is TGTGCCACCAGCTCCAACGTAGGAGGCTACGAGCAGTACTTC. Translation: CATSSNVGGYEQYF.

The V and J genes are TRBV3-1 (or the pseudogene TRBV3-2) and TRBJ2-3; 9 bases are a match to TRBD2. The length of the CDR3 is 16 residues. CDR1 and CDR2 (germline): LGHDT, YNNKEL (reference sequence). V lost 3 bases and J lost 3; bases outside the gene matches: 7. CDR3 region: CASSQTLAGTTDTQYF. The CDR3 DNA sequence: TGTGCCAGCAGCCAGACCCTAGCGGGGACAACAGATACGCAGTATTTT.

The chain links TRBV5-6 to TRBJ2-3, with TRBD2 matching 8 bases. V lost 5 bases, J lost 2 bases, and 4 bases stayed unmatched. This CDR3 comprises 14 residues. Germline-derived CDR1 and CDR2 are SGHDT and YYEEEE. CDR3 nucleotides: TGTGCCAGCAGAATAGCGGGGTTCACAGATACGCAGTATTTT. Protein product: CASRIAGFTDTQYF.

The J gene is TRBJ2-7, the V gene TRBV7-9, with a possible D match to TRBD1 (6 bases). The length of the CDR3 is 15 residues. From germline, CDR1 is SEHNR and CDR2 FQNEAQ (reference sequence). The V gene lost 5 bases and the J gene lost 2 bases, with 16 bases spanning the gap. The CDR3 DNA reads as TGTGCCAGCAGCCTCTCTTGGGACATAGCCTACGAGCAGTACTTC. It is translated as CASSLSWDIAYEQYF.